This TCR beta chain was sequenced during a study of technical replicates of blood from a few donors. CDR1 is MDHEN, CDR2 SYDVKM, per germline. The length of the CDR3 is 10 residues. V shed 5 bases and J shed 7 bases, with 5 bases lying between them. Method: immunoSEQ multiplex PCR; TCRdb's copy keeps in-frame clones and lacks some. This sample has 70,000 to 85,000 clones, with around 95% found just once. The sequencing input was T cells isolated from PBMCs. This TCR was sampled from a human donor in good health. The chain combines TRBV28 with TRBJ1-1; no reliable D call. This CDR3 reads CASSENEAFF. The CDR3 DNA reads TGTGCCAGCAGTGAGAATGAAGCTTTCTTT.